The 29 T cell receptor beta chains presented below share a single source sample, sequenced in a study of cytomegalovirus exposure and HLA in healthy donors. Use of 60 Vbeta and 13 Jbeta primers characterized the PCR. Profiling relied on immunoSEQ multiplex PCR, and the TCRdb table lists in-frame clones only, not all of them. This sample has approximately 140,000 clones; roughly 79% occur once, and the top ten carry around 1.8%. The sequenced sample consisted of PBMCs. Receptor source: a woman aged 50 to 60 in good health and CMV-seronegative.

The CDR3 here is CASSPPGSSGGGYTF. In nucleotides, the CDR3 is TGTGCCAGCAGCCCGCCCGGGTCCTCGGGAGGGGGCTACACCTTC. V is TRBV4-2 and J is TRBJ1-2, with D uncertain. CDR1 LGHNA and CDR2 YNFKEQ come from the germline V gene. V was trimmed by 4 bases and J by 8 bases, leaving 20 bases between them. The CDR3 totals 15 residues.

V usage is TRBV19 and J usage is TRBJ2-1; the D is unclear. Germline CDR1 and CDR2: LNHDA and SQIVND (reference sequence). The CDR3 extends over 14 amino acids. Trimming left V 6 bases short and J 6 bases short, with 15 bases between. The CDR3 loop is CASSDVSLVNEQFF. The CDR3 coding sequence is TGTGCCAGTAGCGACGTTAGCCTAGTCAATGAGCAGTTCTTC.

CDR3 in DNA: TGCGCCAGCAGCCAAGAACAACAGCCTACGGAAAAACTGTTTTTT. Residues: CASSQEQQPTEKLFF. The chain links TRBV4-1 to TRBJ1-4, with D hard to call. Germline V lookup: CDR1 MGHRA, CDR2 YSYEKL. V was trimmed by 0 bases and J by 8 bases, leaving 13 bases between them. This CDR3 has 15 amino acids.

This chain uses TRBV18 with TRBJ1-1; D unresolved. The germline V gene encodes CDR1 KGHSH and CDR2 LQKENI. V was clipped by 4 bases and J by 5 bases, with 17 bases between them. The CDR3 covers 15 residues. The CDR3 protein is CASSREPSLDTEAFF. The CDR3 DNA reads TGTGCCAGCTCACGCGAGCCCTCCTTAGATACTGAAGCTTTCTTT.

This chain's CDR3 is CASSSGTSITGELFF. The CDR3 DNA reads TGTGCCAGCAGCTCCGGGACTAGTATTACCGGGGAGCTGTTTTTT. The chain has TRBV5-6 and TRBJ2-2; 8 bases line up with TRBD2. CDR3 length: 15 residues. Germline CDR1 and CDR2: SGHDT and YYEEEE. V shed 3 bases, J shed 5 bases, and the junction held 6 bases outside the gene matches.

The chain links TRBV19 to TRBJ2-3, with 12 bases fitting TRBD2. Germline V gene sequence: CDR1 LNHDA, CDR2 SQIVND (reference sequence). The CDR3 is made up of 17 amino acids. With V trimmed by 5 bases and J by 2 bases, 8 bases remained unmatched. The CDR3 spells CASSWASGRADTDTQYF. CDR3 coding DNA: TGTGCCAGTAGTTGGGCTAGCGGGAGGGCCGACACAGATACGCAGTATTTT. Supplemented by reference TRBV19 and TRBJ2-3, the full variable domain reads DGGITQSPKYLFRKEGQNVTLSCEQNLNHDAMYWYRQDPGQGLRLIYYSQIVNDFQKGDIAEGYSVSREKKESFPLTVTSAQKNPTAFYLCASSWASGRADTDTQYFGPGTRLTVL.

J is TRBJ1-2 and V is TRBV4-3; D is unclear. Trimming left V 0 bases short and J 0 bases short, with 11 bases between. The V gene's germline CDR1 is LGHNA and CDR2 YSLEER. This CDR3 has 16 amino acids. CDR3 protein: CASSQDSVRSNYGYTF. The CDR3 nucleotides read TGCGCCAGCAGCCAAGATAGTGTGCGATCTAACTATGGCTACACCTTC.

The CDR3 DNA reads TGTGCTACCTCAGATGGTAGCGGGGGAGCATACAATGAGCAGTTCTTC. Translated: CATSDGSGGAYNEQFF. This chain joins TRBV12-5 and TRBJ2-1, with 9 nucleotides matching TRBD2. V was clipped by 10 bases and J by 4 bases; unmatched bases: 14. Germline V gene data show CDR1 as LGHNT and CDR2 as FRNRAP. This CDR3 region has 16 residues.

Points on this clone: The same CDR3 can be traced to other DNA sequences in this sample. This rearrangement joins TRBV5-1 to TRBJ2-3; 9 bases are shared with TRBD2. This CDR3 contains 15 residues. Germline CDR1 SGHRS, CDR2 YFSETQ. The J segment lost 1 base and the V segment lost 0 bases, leaving 0 bases of the junction unmatched. The CDR3 loop is CASSLGLAGTDTQYF. CDR3 DNA: TGCGCCAGCAGCTTGGGACTAGCGGGCACAGATACGCAGTATTTT.

The V gene is TRBV7-9, the J gene TRBJ1-4; 9 nucleotides agree with TRBD1. This CDR3 has 16 residues. The V gene end was trimmed by 6 bases and the J gene end by 3 bases; junction bases not matched to a gene: 8. The germline V gene has CDR1 SEHNR and CDR2 FQNEAQ (reference sequence). The CDR3 loop is CASRGQGVSSNEKLFF. DNA for the CDR3: TGTGCCAGCAGGGGACAGGGAGTTTCGTCTAATGAAAAACTGTTTTTT.

The CDR3: CASSPGRGRAKNIQYF. The CDR3 DNA is TGTGCCAGCTCACCAGGCAGGGGGCGGGCCAAAAACATTCAGTACTTC. The chain is built from TRBV18 and TRBJ2-4, with 8 bases that match TRBD1. This CDR3 contains 16 residues. Per the germline V gene, CDR1 is KGHSH and CDR2 is LQKENI. Germline trimming cut 2 bases from V and 1 base from J; bases unmatched to any gene: 4.

V is TRBV4-2 and J is TRBJ2-3; 9 bases are shared with TRBD2. The CDR3 has 17 residues. Germline assignment: CDR1 LGHNA and CDR2 YNFKEQ. J gave up 2 bases and V 0 bases, and 6 bases lay outside the gene matches. In DNA, the CDR3 is TGTGCCAGCAGCCAAGACGGGACTAGCCAACTCACAGATACGCAGTATTTT. Translating gives CASSQDGTSQLTDTQYF.

This chain connects TRBV30 to TRBJ2-3; TRBD2 aligns across 16 bases. This CDR3 region has 19 residues. Looked up from germline, CDR1 is GTSNPN and CDR2 is SVGIG (reference sequence). V dropped 2 bases and J dropped 1; count of bases not matched to a gene: 9. CDR3 nucleotide sequence: TGTGCCTGGAGTATGGGACTAGCGGGAGGGTTGCGAGGCACAGATACGCAGTATTTT. Its translation: CAWSMGLAGGLRGTDTQYF. The whole variable domain, filled in from reference TRBV30 and TRBJ2-3, reads SQTIHQWPATLVQPVGSPLSLECTVEGTSNPNLYWYRQAAGRGLQLLFYSVGIGQISSEVPQNLSASRPQDRQFILSSKKLLLSDSGFYLCAWSMGLAGGLRGTDTQYFGPGTRLTVL.

V usage is TRBV5-1 and J usage is TRBJ2-3; unclear D gene. CDR1 is SGHRS and CDR2 is YFSETQ in the germline V gene. V shed 2 bases and J shed 4 bases, with 8 bases lying between them. The CDR3 has 13 residues. The CDR3 protein is CASSFPSADTQYF. CDR3 DNA: TGCGCCAGCAGCTTCCCTAGTGCAGATACGCAGTATTTT. Based on the CDR3 plus reference TRBV5-1 and TRBJ2-3, the full variable domain is KAGVTQTPRYLIKTRGQQVTLSCSPISGHRSVSWYQQTPGQGLQFLFEYFSETQRNKGNFPGRFSGRQFSNSRSEMNVSTLELGDSALYLCASSFPSADTQYFGPGTRLTVL.

The V gene is TRBV6-6, the J gene TRBJ1-3; 7 nucleotides match TRBD1. This CDR3 is 16 amino acids long. The V segment lost 5 bases and the J segment 0 bases; nucleotides outside the gene matches: 7. Germline V gene data show CDR1 as MNHNY and CDR2 as SVGAGI (reference sequence). The CDR3, as DNA: TGTGCCAGCAGTCATGGACAGGCCTACTCTGGAAACACCATATATTTT. It is translated as CASSHGQAYSGNTIYF.

The CDR3 region has the DNA TGTGCCAGCAGTTACACAGCGGGAGGGCCTACAGAGACCCAGTACTTC. This translates into CASSYTAGGPTETQYF. The V gene is TRBV6-5, the J gene TRBJ2-5, with 10 bases lining up with TRBD2. CDR1 MNHEY and CDR2 SVGAGI come from the germline V gene. The trim removed 2 bases at V and 4 bases at J, leaving 7 bases unmatched. The CDR3 consists of 16 residues.

The chain is built from TRBV5-4 and TRBJ2-1; 10 bases line up with TRBD2. This CDR3 is 16 amino acids long. Trimming at V came to 2 bases and at J to 1 base, leaving 3 bases not matched to a gene. From germline, CDR1 is SGHNT and CDR2 YYREEE (reference sequence). The CDR3 region is CASSFTSGKSYNEQFF. CDR3 nucleotide sequence: TGTGCCAGCAGCTTCACTAGCGGGAAATCCTACAATGAGCAGTTCTTC. The whole variable domain, filled in from reference TRBV5-4 and TRBJ2-1, reads ETGVTQSPTHLIKTRGQQVTLRCSSQSGHNTVSWYQQALGQGPQFIFQYYREEENGRGNFPPRFSGLQFPNYSSELNVNALELDDSALYLCASSFTSGKSYNEQFFGPGTRLTVL.

This chain joins TRBV5-8 and TRBJ1-2, with TRBD1 matching 11 bases. Trimming removed 1 base from V and 6 bases from J; junction bases left unmatched: 2. Germline loops: CDR1 SGHTS, CDR2 YDEGEE. CDR3 length: 14 residues. CDR3 amino acids: CASSLRTGGHGYTF. As DNA, the CDR3 is TGTGCCAGCAGCTTGAGGACAGGGGGCCATGGCTACACCTTC.

This sequence joins TRBV7-6 and TRBJ1-2; the match to TRBD1 covers 7 bases. V lost 5 bases and J lost 4; bases outside the gene matches: 4. Germline CDR1 is SGHVS and CDR2 is FNYEAQ. The CDR3 runs to 13 residues. The CDR3 sequence: CASSVRDSYGYTF. CDR3 nucleotide sequence: TGTGCCAGCAGCGTCCGGGACAGCTATGGCTACACCTTC.

The chain joins TRBV7-2 to TRBJ2-1, with 10 bases lining up with TRBD2. The junction had 1 base not matched to a gene; V was cut back by 2 bases and J by 9 bases. CDR1 is SGHTA and CDR2 is FQGNSA in the germline V gene. This CDR3 is 13 amino acids long. This chain's CDR3 is CASSLSGRGEQFF. CDR3 in DNA: TGTGCCAGCAGCTTAAGCGGGAGGGGTGAGCAGTTCTTC.

This clone was detected a few times. The gene calls are TRBV11-3 and TRBJ2-3; a possible D gene is TRBD1 (5 bases). Trimming stripped 4 bases from V and 1 base from J, with 12 bases between. Per the germline V gene, CDR1 is SGHNT and CDR2 is YENEEA. The CDR3 runs to 15 residues. The CDR3 DNA reads as TGTGCCAGCAGCTCTAGAACACAGGGCACAGATACGCAGTATTTT. It codes for CASSSRTQGTDTQYF. Drawing the rest from reference TRBV11-3 and TRBJ2-3, the complete variable domain is EAGVVQSPRYKIIEKKQPVAFWCNPISGHNTLYWYLQNLGQGPELLIRYENEEAVDDSQLPKDRFSAERLKGVDSTLKIQPAELGDSAVYLCASSSRTQGTDTQYFGPGTRLTVL.

The chain links TRBV5-1 to TRBJ1-2; 10 bases are a match to TRBD1. The trim removed 2 bases at V and 7 bases at J, leaving 5 bases unmatched. This CDR3 is 14 amino acids long. CDR1 and CDR2 from the germline V gene are SGHRS and YFSETQ. The DNA of the CDR3 is TGCGCCAGCAGCTTCTTAAGGGACAGGGGTGGCTACACCTTC. Translating it yields CASSFLRDRGGYTF.

The V gene is TRBV20-1, the J gene TRBJ2-1; D perhaps matches TRBD2 (5 bases). Trimming left V 5 bases short and J 5 bases short, with 7 bases between. The CDR3 runs 11 residues. Germline CDR1 DFQATT, CDR2 SNEGSKA (reference sequence). Here the CDR3 DNA reads TGCAGTGCTTCCGGGGACAATGAGCAGTTCTTC. Translation gives CSASGDNEQFF.

The V call is TRBV27, the J call TRBJ2-1, with 8 nucleotides matching TRBD2. Germline CDR1 and CDR2: MNHEY and SMNVEV (reference sequence). V dropped 2 bases and J dropped 0; count of bases not matched to a gene: 6. The CDR3 sequence is 17 residues long. The CDR3: CASSLPAGTSSYNEQFF. The CDR3 DNA reads as TGTGCCAGCAGTTTACCCGCCGGGACTAGCTCCTACAATGAGCAGTTCTTC.

The V gene is TRBV6-6, the J gene TRBJ2-7; TRBD2 might be the D (5 bases). This CDR3 comprises 14 residues. Trimming cost V 2 bases and J 6 bases, with 14 bases left between them. CDR1 MNHNY and CDR2 SVGAGI come from the germline V gene (reference sequence). The CDR3 coding sequence is TGTGCCAGCAGTTACGCCTTGCGGGCGGGCGAGCAGTACGTC. It specifies CASSYALRAGEQYV.

Only one count was recorded for this clone. The chain carries TRBV19 and TRBJ2-5; 7 positions agree with TRBD2. Germline trimming cut 9 bases from V and 5 bases from J; bases unmatched to any gene: 6. CDR1 is LNHDA, CDR2 SQIVND, per germline (reference sequence). The CDR3 sequence is 12 residues long. The CDR3 region has the DNA TGTGCCAGGGGGAGGGCCCAGGAGACCCAGTACTTC. Protein: CARGRAQETQYF.

This clone appeared a few times. The chain is built from TRBV27 and TRBJ2-1; a weak D match, TRBD2 (5 bases). Between the trimmed V and J ends, which lost 0 bases and 7 bases, there was a span of 10 bases. The CDR3 length is 14 residues. Germline V gene lookup returns CDR1 MNHEY and CDR2 SMNVEV (reference sequence). CDR3 region: CASSLSKWRNEQFF. For the CDR3, the DNA is TGTGCCAGCAGTTTATCGAAGTGGAGGAATGAGCAGTTCTTC.

On this clone: The same CDR3 is also encoded by other DNA sequences in this sample. The CDR3 sequence is CASSRPGGEQYV. The CDR3 nucleotides are TGTGCCAGCAGCCGACCCGGGGGGGAGCAGTACGTC. This rearrangement joins TRBV6-5 to TRBJ2-7, with 7 bases matching TRBD2. V lost 6 bases, J lost 7 bases, and 6 bases stayed unmatched. Germline values: CDR1 MNHEY, CDR2 SVGAGI. This CDR3 is built from 12 residues.

The chain is built from TRBV5-1 and TRBJ2-7; possibly TRBD2 for D (5 bases). Per the germline V gene, CDR1 is SGHRS and CDR2 is YFSETQ. Deletions cut 1 base from V and 3 bases from J, with 11 bases between. CDR3 length: 14 amino acids. CDR3: CASSLQTEVYEQYF. The CDR3 nucleotides are TGCGCCAGCAGCTTGCAGACGGAGGTCTACGAGCAGTACTTC.